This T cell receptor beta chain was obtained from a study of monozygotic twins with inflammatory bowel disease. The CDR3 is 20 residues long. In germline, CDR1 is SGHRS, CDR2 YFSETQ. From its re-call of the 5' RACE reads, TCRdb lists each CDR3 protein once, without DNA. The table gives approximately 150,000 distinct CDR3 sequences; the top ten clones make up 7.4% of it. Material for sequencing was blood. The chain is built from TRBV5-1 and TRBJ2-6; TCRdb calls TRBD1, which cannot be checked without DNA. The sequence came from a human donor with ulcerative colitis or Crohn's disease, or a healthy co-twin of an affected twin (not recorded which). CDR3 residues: CASSLAPTGLVVSGANVLTF.